This is a list of T cell receptor beta chains from one sample in a study of T cells in Graves' hyperthyroidism and ophthalmopathy. MiXCR was run by TCRdb on the multiplex PCR reads, yielding one entry per CDR3 protein. This table holds roughly 420,000 distinct CDR3 sequences, 15% to 18% found once. The sample comprised blood. The receptors were gathered from a young woman with Graves' hyperthyroidism. Each CDR3 is given with its conserved first and last residue. A D gene is named only where the DNA matches it firmly. Part of the rows lack a size; the others show once, few, many or a class for expanded clones.

V gene,clone size,J gene,D gene,CDR3 DNA,CDR3 protein
TRBV6-1,.,TRBJ2-1,TRBD2,TGTGCCAGCAGTTTAGCGGGATCCCGCTACAATGAGCAGTTCTTC,CASSLAGSRYNEQFF
TRBV27,many,TRBJ1-2,.,TGTGCCAGCAATCCTTTTCTAACAGGGACGAGCTATGGCTACACCTTC,CASNPFLTGTSYGYTF
TRBV18,many,TRBJ2-3,.,TGTGCCAGCTCAGTGGGCCTCCAACGTGCAGATACGCAGTATTTT,CASSVGLQRADTQYF
TRBV12-3/TRBV12-4,.,TRBJ2-1,TRBD1,TGTGCCAGCACCCTACCCCTCGGACAGGGCGGCAATGAGCAGTTCTTC,CASTLPLGQGGNEQFF
TRBV7-8,many,TRBJ1-5,.,TGTGCCAGCAGCTTAGGACCGGGCGGGCAGCCCCAGCATTTT,CASSLGPGGQPQHF
TRBV5-1,many,TRBJ2-3,.,TGCGCCAGCAGCTTGCGTCGGGGCGAGTCAGATACGCAGTATTTT,CASSLRRGESDTQYF
TRBV4-1,.,TRBJ2-7,TRBD1,TGCGCCAGCAGCCAAGTAAGCGGACAGGGATACGAGCAGTACTTC,CASSQVSGQGYEQYF
TRBV20-1,.,TRBJ2-7,TRBD2,TGCAGTGCTAGCGGGACTAGCGGGAGCAAGGAGCAGTACTTC,CSASGTSGSKEQYF
TRBV12-3/TRBV12-4,many,TRBJ2-5,TRBD1,TGTGCCAGCAGTACCCGACAGGGAAAAGAGACCCAGTACTTC,CASSTRQGKETQYF
TRBV11-2,few,TRBJ1-1,.,TGTGCCAGCAGCTTGGGCCCGGACACTGAAGCTTTCTTT,CASSLGPDTEAFF
TRBV20-1,.,TRBJ1-5,.,TGCAGTGCTGAAGAACCAAGGGGGTCCGGAAATCAGCCCCAGCATTTT,CSAEEPRGSGNQPQHF
TRBV7-2,many,TRBJ1-4,.,TGTGCCAGCAGCACAAGCCGAAGGTCTGCAACTAATGAAAAACTGTTTTTT,CASSTSRRSATNEKLFF
TRBV7-3,many,TRBJ2-1,TRBD2,TGTGCCAGCAGCTTAGGGGGAGGACTAGCGGTCAACAATGAGCAGTTCTTC,CASSLGGGLAVNNEQFF
TRBV4-1,few,TRBJ2-7,.,TGCGCCAGCTCCCCCGGAGGGGGCGGGCGGTACTTC,CASSPGGGGRYF
TRBV27,many,TRBJ1-5,.,TGTGCCAGCAGTTTTGTGCCCCTTAGCCAGCCCCAGCATTTT,CASSFVPLSQPQHF
TRBV5-1,many,TRBJ2-3,.,TGTGCCAGCAGCTTAGCAGATACGCAGTATTTT,CASSLADTQYF
TRBV20-1,many,TRBJ2-7,.,TGCAGTGCTAGAGGTAACGACTACGAGCAGTACTTC,CSARGNDYEQYF
TRBV6-1,many,TRBJ2-4,TRBD2,TGTGCCAGCAGTCAAGGACTAGCGGGAGGTGCCAAAAACATTCAGTACTTC,CASSQGLAGGAKNIQYF
TRBV6-1,.,TRBJ1-5,.,TGTGCCAGCAGTGACCCACTTGGGCCCCAGCATTTT,CASSDPLGPQHF
TRBV7-8,many,TRBJ2-1,.,TGTGCCAGCAGCTTAGATAATGAGCAGTTCTTC,CASSLDNEQFF
TRBV6-1,many,TRBJ1-1,.,TGTGCCAGCAGTTTCCTGTGGGACTCTGGAAGCACTGAAGCTTTCTTT,CASSFLWDSGSTEAFF
TRBV7-2,many,TRBJ2-3,TRBD2,TGTGCCAGCAGCTTCGTCTGGACTAGCGGGGGGGCCGATACGCAGTATTTT,CASSFVWTSGGADTQYF
TRBV28,many,TRBJ1-1,.,TGTGCCAGCCCGGACAGACTCATGAACACTGAAGCTTTCTTT,CASPDRLMNTEAFF
TRBV3-1,many,TRBJ2-3,.,TGTGCCAGCAGCCAAGTGGGAGATACGCAGTATTTT,CASSQVGDTQYF
TRBV5-1,.,TRBJ2-5,.,TGCGCCAGCGGCCGGAGCGGATCGATCCAAGAGACCCAGTACTTC,CASGRSGSIQETQYF
TRBV28,.,TRBJ1-2,.,TGTGCCAGCACCCAACCGGGAAGGGATGGCTACACCTTC,CASTQPGRDGYTF
TRBV27,many,TRBJ2-5,TRBD1,TGTGCCAGCAGTTCGCTGACAGGGTCGAGGCGTATGGAAGAGACCCAGTACTTC,CASSSLTGSRRMEETQYF
TRBV6-1,many,TRBJ2-5,TRBD2,TGTGCCAGCAGTGGAGCGGGAGTCGGAGAGACCCAGTACTTC,CASSGAGVGETQYF
TRBV7-2,many,TRBJ2-3,TRBD2,TGTGCCAGCAGGGCCCTGCCTAGCGGGGTCACAGATACGCAGTATTTT,CASRALPSGVTDTQYF
TRBV7-2,many,TRBJ2-1,.,TGTGCCAGCAGCACAGACTACGACTCCTACAATGAGCAGTTCTTC,CASSTDYDSYNEQFF
TRBV13,many,TRBJ2-1,TRBD2,TGTGCCAGCAGGCCCCCCGGTAGCGGGAGATACAATGAGCAGTTCTTC,CASRPPGSGRYNEQFF
TRBV10-3,few,TRBJ2-7,.,TGTGCCATCAGCCGGGGTGGGTACGAGCAGTACTTC,CAISRGGYEQYF
TRBV20-1,.,TRBJ2-4,.,TGCAGTGCCCCCCCTGTTCCGGGGGCCAAAAACATTCAGTACTTC,CSAPPVPGAKNIQYF
TRBV7-9,many,TRBJ2-7,.,TGTGCCAGCAGCCGCGAGGCGGACGAGCAGTACTTC,CASSREADEQYF
TRBV4-1,.,TRBJ2-7,.,TGCGCCAGCAGCCCAGTGGGCCAGGGAGGTTACGAGCAGTACTTC,CASSPVGQGGYEQYF
TRBV7-2,many,TRBJ1-5,.,TGTGCCAGCAGCACTTATAGCAATCAGCCCCAGCATTTT,CASSTYSNQPQHF
TRBV11-2,many,TRBJ1-2,.,TGTGCCAGCAGCCATGGTAATCGGGGCGTCTCTTACACCTTC,CASSHGNRGVSYTF
TRBV11-2,many,TRBJ1-4,TRBD1,TGTGCCAGCAGCTTAAATTTCAACAGGGGAAATGAAAAACTGTTTTTT,CASSLNFNRGNEKLFF
TRBV13,.,TRBJ2-1,.,TGTGCCAGCAGCTTAAATGAAGGGTACGATGAGCAGTTCTTC,CASSLNEGYDEQFF
TRBV5-6,.,TRBJ2-1,.,TGTGCCAGCAGCGGAACGGTGACCATTTACAATGAGCAGTTCTTC,CASSGTVTIYNEQFF
TRBV3-1,many,TRBJ2-5,.,TGTGCCAGCAGCCTGTTAGCGGAGCCGCAAGAGACCCAGTACTTC,CASSLLAEPQETQYF
TRBV20-1,.,TRBJ2-5,.,TGCAGTGCTAGAGACGGGGAGGAGAGGGAGACCCAGTACTTC,CSARDGEERETQYF
TRBV28,many,TRBJ2-2,TRBD2,TGTGCCAGCAGTTCCCACGCGGGAGAAGTTTACGGGGAGCTGTTTTTT,CASSSHAGEVYGELFF
TRBV11-2,.,TRBJ2-7,TRBD1,TGTGCCAGCAGCTCTGGACAGGGGGCGCCGGACGAGCAGTACTTC,CASSSGQGAPDEQYF
TRBV5-1,few,TRBJ2-2,.,TGCGCCAGCAGAAGGGACGGGGGACCCCGCGGGGAACTGTTTTTT,CASRRDGGPRGELFF
TRBV28,many,TRBJ2-7,TRBD2,TGTGCCAGCAGTCCCCTTCGGGGGGGAGCGCCAACCTACGAGCAGTACTTC,CASSPLRGGAPTYEQYF
TRBV5-6,.,TRBJ1-2,.,TGTGCCAGCAGCCTATGGAGGGCAGGGCCCTATGGCTACACCTTC,CASSLWRAGPYGYTF
TRBV3-1,many,TRBJ2-7,.,TGTGCCAGCAGCCAGATCGTGTCGGACCTCTCCTACGAGCAGTACTTC,CASSQIVSDLSYEQYF